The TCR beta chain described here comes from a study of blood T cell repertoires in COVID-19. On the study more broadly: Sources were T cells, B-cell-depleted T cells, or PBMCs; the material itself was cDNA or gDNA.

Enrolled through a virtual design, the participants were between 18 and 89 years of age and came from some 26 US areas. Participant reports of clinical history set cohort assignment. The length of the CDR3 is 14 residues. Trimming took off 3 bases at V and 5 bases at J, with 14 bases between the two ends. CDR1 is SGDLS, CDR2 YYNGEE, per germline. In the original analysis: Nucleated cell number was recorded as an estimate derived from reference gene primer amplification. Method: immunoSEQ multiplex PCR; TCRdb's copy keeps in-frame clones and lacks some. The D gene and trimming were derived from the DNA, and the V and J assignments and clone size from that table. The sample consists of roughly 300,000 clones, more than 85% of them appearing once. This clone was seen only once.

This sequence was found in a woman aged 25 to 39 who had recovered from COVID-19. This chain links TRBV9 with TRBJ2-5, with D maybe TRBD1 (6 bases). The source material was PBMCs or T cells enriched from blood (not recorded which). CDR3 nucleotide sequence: TGTGCCAGCAGCGGCGCGAGGGGGTTGGAGACCCAGTACTTC. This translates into CASSGARGLETQYF.